Presented here are 26 T cell receptor beta chains from one specimen sequenced in a study of blood T cell repertoires in COVID-19. Here immunoSEQ multiplex PCR was the method, and the copy in TCRdb shows in-frame clones only, minus some. The sample lists 160,000 or so clones; 82% were seen once. Sequencing used peripheral blood. These receptors were collected from a woman aged 70-85 years with acute or convalescent COVID-19.

V gene TRBV15 combines with J gene TRBJ1-6, with 9 nucleotides matching TRBD1. Trimming cost V 5 bases and J 1 base; bases outside gene matches: 6. CDR1 LNHNV and CDR2 YYDKDF come from the germline V gene (reference sequence). This CDR3 is built from 17 residues. CDR3 nucleotide sequence: TGTGCCACCAGCGTTCCGGGACAGGGATCCTATAATTCACCCCTCCACTTT. Its translation: CATSVPGQGSYNSPLHF.

The V and J genes are TRBV30 and TRBJ2-2; 7 bases map to TRBD1. The CDR3 extends over 13 amino acids. The germline gives CDR1 GTSNPN, CDR2 SVGIG (reference sequence). J lost 2 bases, V lost 5 bases, and 2 bases had no gene match. CDR3 residues: CAWGTDNTGELFF. The CDR3 region has the DNA TGTGCCTGGGGGACAGATAACACCGGGGAGCTGTTTTTT.

The chain joins TRBV7-2 to TRBJ2-6, with D uncertain. The CDR3 spans 15 residues. Per germline, CDR1 SGHTA and CDR2 FQGNSA. The V gene lost 1 base and the J gene lost 4 bases, with 8 bases spanning the gap. The CDR3 nucleotides are TGTGCCAGCAGCTTAGGCGTGGTAGGGGCCAACGTCCTGACTTTC. Amino acids: CASSLGVVGANVLTF.

The chain couples TRBV9 to TRBJ1-1, with TRBD1 as a possible D gene (6 bases). This CDR3 is 13 amino acids long. V lost 4 bases and J lost 4, with 11 bases in between. In germline, CDR1 is SGDLS, CDR2 YYNGEE. CDR3 in DNA: TGTGCCAGCAGCCCCCGGGGGGCCACTGAAGCTTTCTTT. Its translation is CASSPRGATEAFF.

In this sample, this clone turned up a few times. The V and J genes are TRBV2 and TRBJ1-2, with D possibly matching TRBD1 (6 bases). V lost 6 bases, J lost 5 bases, and 28 bases lay in between. The V gene's germline CDR1 is SNHLY and CDR2 FYNNEI. This CDR3 spans 18 amino acids. This CDR3 is CASSLRGPSLTTLYGYTF. The DNA for the CDR3 is TGTGCCAGCAGCCTGCGGGGGCCTTCTCTTACGACCCTTTATGGCTACACCTTC.

This sequence joins TRBV6-6 and TRBJ2-2; 7 bases align to TRBD2. The CDR3 consists of 16 residues. The V gene end was trimmed by 5 bases and the J gene end by 0 bases; junction bases not matched to a gene: 6. CDR1 MNHNY and CDR2 SVGAGI come from the germline V gene (reference sequence). CDR3 DNA sequence: TGTGCCAGCAGTCGATGGGCGGGGGCGAACACCGGGGAGCTGTTTTTT. Translation: CASSRWAGANTGELFF.

The gene calls are TRBV19 and TRBJ1-5, with a tentative D call TRBD1 (5 bases). CDR1 is LNHDA and CDR2 is SQIVND in the germline V gene (reference sequence). The length of the CDR3 is 14 residues. V shed 7 bases and J shed 1 base, with 11 bases lying between them. CDR3 protein: CASKGSGSNQPQHF. CDR3 nucleotide sequence: TGTGCCAGTAAAGGGTCAGGGAGCAATCAGCCCCAGCATTTT.

The chain employs TRBV11-1 and TRBJ2-7; TRBD1 agrees at 11 bases. Germline CDR1 reads SGHAT; CDR2 reads FQDESV (reference sequence). The CDR3 consists of 14 residues. J was trimmed by 6 bases and V by 3 bases; bases with no gene match: 4. In DNA form, the CDR3 reads TGTGCCAGCAGCTTCGGGACAGGGGGTCGCGAGCAGTACTTC. Translation gives CASSFGTGGREQYF. Combining the CDR3 with reference TRBV11-1 and TRBJ2-7 gives the whole variable domain EAEVAQSPRYKITEKSQAVAFWCDPISGHATLYWYRQILGQGPELLVQFQDESVVDDSQLPKDRFSAERLKGVDSTLKIQPAELGDSAMYLCASSFGTGGREQYFGPGTRLTVT.

The rearrangement links TRBV5-1 to TRBJ2-5; TRBD2 agrees at 8 bases. V was pared by 4 bases and J by 4 bases, with 9 bases of the junction left unmatched. Germline V CDR1 and CDR2: SGHRS, YFSETQ. The CDR3 spans 15 residues. The CDR3 DNA reads as TGCGCCAGCAGCGGAACTAGCGGCGGGATAGAGACCCAGTACTTC. Translating gives CASSGTSGGIETQYF. Filled out from reference TRBV5-1 and TRBJ2-5, the complete variable domain reads KAGVTQTPRYLIKTRGQQVTLSCSPISGHRSVSWYQQTPGQGLQFLFEYFSETQRNKGNFPGRFSGRQFSNSRSEMNVSTLELGDSALYLCASSGTSGGIETQYFGPGTRLLVL.

The rearrangement joins TRBV6-2 or TRBV6-3 to TRBJ2-2; 8 bases agree with TRBD2. The germline V gene encodes CDR1 MNHEY and CDR2 SVGEGT. CDR3 length: 15 residues. V lost 6 bases, J lost 1 base, and 4 bases stayed unmatched. The chain's CDR3 is CASSLRGGNTGELFF. The CDR3 coding sequence is TGTGCCAGCAGCCTCCGGGGGGGGAACACCGGGGAGCTGTTTTTT.

The chain uses TRBV6-1 and TRBJ2-7, with TRBD2 identical over 8 bases. The V gene's germline CDR1 is MNHNS and CDR2 SASEGT. V was pared by 2 bases and J by 0 bases, with 0 bases of the junction left unmatched. The CDR3 runs to 14 residues. CDR3 region: CASSESGGSYEQYF. The CDR3 nucleotides read TGTGCCAGCAGTGAAAGCGGGGGCTCCTACGAGCAGTACTTC.

This rearrangement joins TRBV12-3 or TRBV12-4 to TRBJ2-1; no clear D gene. V dropped 4 bases and J dropped 8 bases, with 9 bases sitting between them. The CDR3 length is 12 residues. The CDR3 nucleotides are TGTGCCAGCAGTTCCACACATCATGAGCAGTTCTTC. This sequence encodes CASSSTHHEQFF.

This chain links TRBV30 with TRBJ2-1; D is perhaps TRBD2 (6 bases). Germline V lookup: CDR1 GTSNPN, CDR2 SVGIG (reference sequence). CDR3 length: 12 amino acids. The germline V and J ends were trimmed by 0 bases and 12 bases, with 12 bases remaining between them. The DNA of the CDR3 is TGTGCCTGGAGTGTACGTATGGGAGGGCAGTTCTTC. It translates to CAWSVRMGGQFF.

The chain's CDR3 is CASSKTSQYYNEQFF. As DNA, the CDR3 is TGTGCCAGCAGCAAGACTAGCCAGTACTACAATGAGCAGTTCTTC. The rearrangement uses TRBV5-6 and TRBJ2-1, with 7 bases aligning to TRBD2. The CDR3 length is 15 residues. The V segment lost 4 bases and the J segment 3 bases; nucleotides outside the gene matches: 7. CDR1 is SGHDT and CDR2 is YYEEEE in the germline V gene.

In nucleotides, the CDR3 is TGTGCCAGCAGCGCCTTCAGCGGGGGGCTGCACAATGAGCAGTTCTTC. This translates into CASSAFSGGLHNEQFF. The rearrangement links TRBV9 to TRBJ2-1; 9 bases match TRBD2. CDR1 SGDLS and CDR2 YYNGEE come from the germline V gene. Trimming at V came to 3 bases and at J to 5 bases, leaving 9 bases not matched to a gene. CDR3 size: 16 residues.

The chain employs TRBV6-5 and TRBJ1-6; the match to TRBD1 covers 7 bases. With 5 bases clipped from V and 6 bases from J, the junction kept 4 bases outside the gene matches. From germline, CDR1 is MNHEY and CDR2 SVGAGI. The CDR3 extends over 14 amino acids. The CDR3 spells CASSTWDSNSPLHF. Here the CDR3 DNA reads TGTGCCAGCAGTACCTGGGACAGTAATTCACCCCTCCACTTT.

The rearrangement links TRBV11-2 to TRBJ2-3, with TRBD1 matching 7 bases. With 2 bases clipped from V and 5 bases from J, the junction kept 10 bases outside the gene matches. The CDR3 contains 16 residues. From germline, CDR1 is SGHAT and CDR2 FQNNGV. The CDR3 sequence: CASSLTTGHGLDTQYF. CDR3 in DNA: TGTGCCAGCAGCTTAACGACAGGGCATGGCTTAGATACGCAGTATTTT.

The CDR3 DNA is TGTGCCAGCAGTTACCGGACAGGGTCAGCTTTCTTT. It translates to CASSYRTGSAFF. The V gene is TRBV6-5, the J gene TRBJ1-1, with 8 bases aligning to TRBD1. The CDR3 loop spans 12 amino acids. CDR1 is MNHEY and CDR2 is SVGAGI in the germline V gene. The V gene end was trimmed by 2 bases and the J gene end by 10 bases; junction bases not matched to a gene: 3.

This chain links TRBV5-1 with TRBJ2-5; D gene unclear. The germline gives CDR1 SGHRS, CDR2 YFSETQ. The CDR3 contains 14 residues. The V end lost 0 bases, the J end lost 5 bases, and 11 bases lay between the germline ends. CDR3 nucleotide sequence: TGCGCCAGCAGCTTGGGACTCGGAGTGGAGACCCAGTACTTC. Protein: CASSLGLGVETQYF.

The chain carries TRBV5-1 and TRBJ1-2; 9 bases map to TRBD1. With 3 bases clipped from V and 2 bases from J, the junction kept 2 bases outside the gene matches. The CDR3 totals 14 residues. Germline CDR1 SGHRS, CDR2 YFSETQ. The CDR3 spells CASSSTGGNYGYTF. In DNA, the CDR3 is TGCGCCAGCAGCTCGACAGGGGGAAACTATGGCTACACCTTC.

V and J are TRBV28 and TRBJ2-4; D possibly corresponds to TRBD2 (5 bases). The CDR3 has 14 amino acids. Germline V gene sequence: CDR1 MDHEN, CDR2 SYDVKM. V dropped 3 bases and J dropped 5 bases, with 11 bases sitting between them. The CDR3 DNA is TGTGCCAGCAGTTTCCGGCAGGAGGAAAACATTCAGTACTTC. Its protein product is CASSFRQEENIQYF.

This chain joins TRBV5-8 and TRBJ2-7, with 8 nucleotides matching TRBD2. The CDR3 runs 15 residues. Germline V lookup: CDR1 SGHTS, CDR2 YDEGEE. After removal of 4 bases from V and 0 bases from J, the junction contained 6 bases not matched to a gene. CDR3 DNA sequence: TGTGCCAGCAGCCCGCTTAGCGGGGTCTCCTACGAGCAGTACTTC. It yields the protein CASSPLSGVSYEQYF.

This chain uses TRBV20-1 with TRBJ1-6; no firm D call. V dropped 3 bases and J dropped 3 bases, with 9 bases sitting between them. Germline loops: CDR1 DFQATT, CDR2 SNEGSKA (reference sequence). This CDR3 has 14 amino acids. The CDR3 DNA reads TGCAGTGCTAGTGGTCCAAACTATAATTCACCCCTCCACTTT. This codes for CSASGPNYNSPLHF.

The rearrangement uses TRBV28 and TRBJ1-4; 9 nucleotides align to TRBD1. Germline values: CDR1 MDHEN, CDR2 SYDVKM. After removal of 2 bases from V and 6 bases from J, the junction contained 16 bases not matched to a gene. The CDR3 covers 19 residues. The CDR3 coding sequence is TGTGCCAGCAGTTTAGGACAGGGACAGGGATTTCTTGCAGATGAAAAACTGTTTTTT. Residues: CASSLGQGQGFLADEKLFF. Using reference TRBV28 and TRBJ1-4 for the parts outside the CDR3, the full variable domain is DVKVTQSSRYLVKRTGEKVFLECVQDMDHENMFWYRQDPGLGLRLIYFSYDVKMKEKGDIPEGYSVSREKKERFSLILESASTNQTSMYLCASSLGQGQGFLADEKLFFGSGTQLSVL.

V is TRBV19 and J is TRBJ1-5; D gene ambiguous. Germline assignment: CDR1 LNHDA and CDR2 SQIVND (reference sequence). The CDR3 totals 13 residues. V lost 7 bases and J 6 bases, leaving 13 bases between the germline ends. CDR3 in DNA: TGTGCCAGTACACAGACCCCCGGTCAGCCCCAGCATTTT. It yields the protein CASTQTPGQPQHF.

The chain employs TRBV5-1 and TRBJ2-7, with D perhaps matching TRBD1 (5 bases). CDR3 size: 13 residues. CDR1 is SGHRS, CDR2 YFSETQ, per germline. Deletions cut 3 bases from V and 2 bases from J, with 9 bases between. Here the CDR3 DNA reads TGCGCCAGCAGCTCAGACAGTACCTACGAGCAGTACTTC. It translates to CASSSDSTYEQYF.